The present T cell receptor (beta chain) was sequenced within a study of T cell repertoires in cytomegalovirus infection. Across the study: Matching HLA type and CMV infection were both indicated by public TCR beta signatures. Study findings and constraints: The response measured ex vivo was dominated by TCR beta clonotypes (HLA-C-restricted and CMV-specific). Of the TCR beta families, the public ones yielded a cumulative frequency that identified carriers of CMV plus the relevant HLA.

TCRdb reanalysed the reads using MiXCR and keeps one entry per CDR3 protein. Among 450,000 to 650,000 distinct CDR3 sequences, more than 20% were seen once, and the ten largest hold roughly 13%. Remarks on this clonotype: Its target is unknown.

Unmatched junction bases numbered 6, after V lost 9 bases and J lost 6 bases. CDR1 is LNHDA, CDR2 SQIVND, per germline (reference sequence). There are 13 residues in the CDR3. The chain has TRBV19 and TRBJ1-5; 9 positions match TRBD1. The TCR comes from a human donor in good health (CMV status not recorded). Some clones in this sample may be carry-over from other donors' samples. Source material: PBMCs. The CDR3 nucleotides are TGTGCCAGCAGAGAACAGGGGGCTCAGCCCCAGCATTTT. Its translation is CASREQGAQPQHF.